The source of this T cell receptor (beta chain) is a study of vaccination effects on CD4 cells after COVID-19. Notes on this clone: The antigen is undetermined.

From germline, CDR1 is SNHLY and CDR2 FYNNEI. Deletions cut 4 bases from V and 0 bases from J, with 7 bases between. This CDR3 has 15 residues. Measured with immunoSEQ multiplex PCR; TCRdb has only the in-frame clones, and not every one. The sample lists under 40,000 clones; around three quarters were seen once. Antigen-specific CD4+ T cells were expanded with viral peptide pools in the ViraFEST assay before sequencing. When less than 13 days of culture had elapsed, CD4+ T cells were isolated. The vaccine recipients had no prior SARS-CoV-2 infection, with negative nucleocapsid antibodies. This sequence was found in a human donor who received a COVID-19 vaccine. This chain connects TRBV2 to TRBJ1-6, with D hard to call. Sequences were derived from CD4+ T cells from PBMCs cultured with HCoV-OC43 spike peptides, sampled before COVID-19 vaccination. Subset in this sample: HCoV-OC43 spike overlapping peptide pool stimulation. The DNA for the CDR3 is TGTGCCAGCAGTGTCAGTAGCTCCTATAATTCACCCCTCCACTTT. It translates to CASSVSSSYNSPLHF.